A single sample is the source of the 28 T cell receptor beta chains below, sequenced in a study of early stage breast cancer tumors. Data came from immunoSEQ multiplex PCR; TCRdb stores just in-frame clones and leaves some out. The table lists around 20,000 clones, 80% to 90% of them singletons, with under 2% in the top ten. The specimen was blood. Receptor source: a person aged 65-85 years with breast cancer.

A few counts support this clone. The V gene is TRBV30, the J gene TRBJ2-2; D might be TRBD1 (5 bases). The CDR3 is 12 amino acids. Deletions cut 5 bases from V and 4 bases from J, with 8 bases between. Germline V CDR1 and CDR2: GTSNPN, SVGIG (reference sequence). CDR3 residues: CAWGRVTGELFF. The DNA of the CDR3 is TGTGCCTGGGGCAGGGTCACCGGGGAGCTGTTTTTT.

The gene calls are TRBV2 and TRBJ1-4; TRBD1 is a possible D gene (6 bases). Looked up from germline, CDR1 is SNHLY and CDR2 is FYNNEI. Deletions cut 8 bases from V and 5 bases from J, with 9 bases between. The CDR3 spans 12 residues. The CDR3 spells CASHRDNEKLFF. CDR3 coding DNA: TGTGCCAGCCACAGGGACAATGAAAAACTGTTTTTT.

The chain recombines TRBV7-8 with TRBJ1-2, with D possibly being TRBD1 (6 bases). The CDR3 spans 14 residues. The germline V gene encodes CDR1 SGHVS and CDR2 FQNEAQ. V gave up 5 bases and J gave up 3 bases, with 13 bases separating them. CDR3 protein: CASSPGTRDYGYTF. For the CDR3, the DNA is TGTGCCAGCAGCCCCGGGACAAGGGACTATGGCTACACCTTC. Full variable domain (rest looked up from reference TRBV7-8 and TRBJ1-2): GAGVSQSPRYKVAKRGQDVALRCDPISGHVSLFWYQQALGQGPEFLTYFQNEAQLDKSGLPSDRFFAERPEGSVSTLKIQRTQQEDSAVYLCASSPGTRDYGYTFGSGTRLTVV.

V is TRBV5-1 and J is TRBJ2-3, with D unresolved. Germline V gene sequence: CDR1 SGHRS, CDR2 YFSETQ. The CDR3 contains 14 residues. V was pared by 2 bases and J by 0 bases, with 7 bases between. The CDR3 nucleotides are TGCGCCAGCAGCTTTTACAAGAGCACAGATACGCAGTATTTT. Translation gives CASSFYKSTDTQYF.

DNA of the CDR3: TGTGCCAGCAGTGAAGAGAGGACTGGAAACACCATATATTTT. It encodes CASSEERTGNTIYF. The J gene is TRBJ1-3, the V gene TRBV25-1; D not resolved. V was clipped by 2 bases and J by 2 bases, with 7 bases between them. CDR1 and CDR2 from the germline V gene are MGHDK and SYGVNS. The CDR3 sequence is 14 residues long.

The rearrangement links TRBV7-2 to TRBJ2-7; 10 positions match TRBD2. The CDR3 runs to 14 residues. Germline V gene sequence: CDR1 SGHTA, CDR2 FQGNSA. V was pared by 5 bases and J by 2 bases, with 3 bases of the junction left unmatched. CDR3 coding DNA: TGTGCCAGCAGCGAGCGGGGGGGACCCTACGAGCAGTACTTC. Amino acids: CASSERGGPYEQYF.

The V call is TRBV10-3, the J call TRBJ1-1, with D possibly TRBD1 on 5 matching bases. CDR3 size: 12 residues. The V end was cut by 9 bases, the J end by 4 bases, with 12 bases between. Per the germline V gene, CDR1 is ENHRY and CDR2 is SYGVKD. As DNA, the CDR3 is TGTGCCATGGGACGGGGGTCCACTGAAGCTTTCTTT. This encodes CAMGRGSTEAFF.

The chain links TRBV15 to TRBJ2-1; tentative D call: TRBD2 (6 bases). The CDR3 runs to 15 residues. Trimming cost V 0 bases and J 9 bases, with 15 bases left between them. Per the germline V gene, CDR1 is LNHNV and CDR2 is YYDKDF (reference sequence). The CDR3 protein is CATSRDRGTRSEQFF. The CDR3 DNA reads TGTGCCACCAGCAGAGATCGCGGGACGAGGAGTGAGCAGTTCTTC.

The V call is TRBV28, the J call TRBJ2-2; TRBD1 matches at 7 bases. The CDR3 runs to 17 residues. Germline CDR1 MDHEN, CDR2 SYDVKM. Trimming cost V 1 base and J 2 bases; bases outside gene matches: 7. The chain's CDR3 is CASSLYGTVRNTGELFF. The DNA of the CDR3 is TGTGCCAGCAGTTTATACGGGACAGTCCGTAACACCGGGGAGCTGTTTTTT. The full variable domain, in which reference TRBV28 and TRBJ2-2 provide the parts outside the CDR3, is DVKVTQSSRYLVKRTGEKVFLECVQDMDHENMFWYRQDPGLGLRLIYFSYDVKMKEKGDIPEGYSVSREKKERFSLILESASTNQTSMYLCASSLYGTVRNTGELFFGEGSRLTVL.

This chain joins TRBV2 and TRBJ1-6; the match to TRBD1 covers 7 bases. CDR3 length equals 13 residues. Trimming removed 8 bases from V and 6 bases from J; junction bases left unmatched: 4. Germline CDR1 is SNHLY and CDR2 is FYNNEI. CDR3 in amino acids: CASVTGLNSPLHF. CDR3 nucleotides: TGTGCCAGCGTGACAGGGCTTAATTCACCCCTCCACTTT.

This clone has only a few counts. The chain recombines TRBV14 with TRBJ2-7; TRBD2 aligns across 9 bases. The CDR3 loop spans 16 amino acids. Per germline, CDR1 SGHDN and CDR2 FVKESK. With 1 base clipped from V and 7 bases from J, the junction kept 11 bases outside the gene matches. This CDR3 reads CASSQVLPSGVREQYF. The CDR3 nucleotides are TGTGCCAGCAGCCAAGTTTTGCCTAGCGGGGTGAGGGAGCAGTACTTC.

J is TRBJ1-1 and V is TRBV7-2; D unresolved. Trimming shortened V by 5 bases and J by 0 bases, and 10 bases separated the two germline ends. The CDR3 extends over 14 amino acids. Germline V lookup: CDR1 SGHTA, CDR2 FQGNSA. In DNA form, the CDR3 reads TGTGCCAGCAGCCCGCGGGGATTGAACACTGAAGCTTTCTTT. Its protein product is CASSPRGLNTEAFF.

The gene calls are TRBV7-9 and TRBJ1-3; D may be TRBD1 (6 bases). V was pared by 11 bases and J by 0 bases, with 11 bases between. CDR1 and CDR2 from the germline V gene are SEHNR and FQNEAQ (reference sequence). CDR3 size: 13 residues. The CDR3 nucleotides are TGTGCCGTGGACAGTACCTCTGGAAACACCATATATTTT. Protein product: CAVDSTSGNTIYF.

The rearrangement joins TRBV5-1 to TRBJ2-5, with 8 bases matching TRBD1. V trimming: 5 bases; J trimming: 1 base; junction bases outside the gene matches: 7. This CDR3 has 15 residues. The germline V gene encodes CDR1 SGHRS and CDR2 YFSETQ. The CDR3 region has the DNA TGCGCCAGCAGTTCTACTGGACAGGGCCAAGAGACCCAGTACTTC. It is translated as CASSSTGQGQETQYF.

The J gene is TRBJ2-7, the V gene TRBV5-1, with 7 nucleotides matching TRBD1. Losses at the gene ends were 3 bases for V and 3 bases for J; bases not matched to a gene: 6. The CDR3 totals 14 residues. The germline CDR1 and CDR2 sequences are SGHRS and YFSETQ. The CDR3 sequence: CASSSQGVDYEQYF. The CDR3 DNA reads as TGCGCCAGCAGCTCCCAGGGGGTAGACTACGAGCAGTACTTC. Drawing the rest from reference TRBV5-1 and TRBJ2-7, the complete variable domain is KAGVTQTPRYLIKTRGQQVTLSCSPISGHRSVSWYQQTPGQGLQFLFEYFSETQRNKGNFPGRFSGRQFSNSRSEMNVSTLELGDSALYLCASSSQGVDYEQYFGPGTRLTVT.

The chain employs TRBV29-1 and TRBJ2-1; TRBD2 agrees at 9 bases. The CDR3 is made up of 17 amino acids. Germline lookup yields CDR1 SQVTM and CDR2 ANQGSEA. Losses at the gene ends were 6 bases for V and 0 bases for J; bases not matched to a gene: 12. Here the CDR3 reads CSVDRRGGPSSYNEQFF. CDR3 coding DNA: TGCAGCGTGGACAGGCGGGGGGGCCCGAGCTCCTACAATGAGCAGTTCTTC.

This clone was seen a single time. This chain uses TRBV18 with TRBJ2-1; TRBD2 agrees at 9 bases. The CDR3 covers 15 residues. Germline CDR1 and CDR2: KGHSH and LQKENI. V lost 3 bases to trimming and J lost 8 bases; unmatched junction nucleotides: 8. The CDR3, as DNA: TGTGCCAGCTCACCTTTGGGGGCTAGCGGGGATGAGCAGTTCTTC. It translates to CASSPLGASGDEQFF.

V is TRBV15 and J is TRBJ2-5; 9 bases fit TRBD2. Germline V gene data show CDR1 as LNHNV and CDR2 as YYDKDF (reference sequence). This CDR3 is 19 amino acids long. V trimming: 0 bases; J trimming: 1 base; junction bases outside the gene matches: 12. DNA of the CDR3: TGTGCCACCAGCAGAGATCGGGGGGGAACTAGCGGGTTCCAAGAGACCCAGTACTTC. Its translation is CATSRDRGGTSGFQETQYF.

This clone was detected only a few times. This sequence joins TRBV27 and TRBJ1-3; tentatively, D is TRBD1 (5 bases). V lost 3 bases, J lost 3 bases, and 12 bases lay in between. The CDR3 length is 15 residues. Germline loops: CDR1 MNHEY, CDR2 SMNVEV (reference sequence). As DNA, the CDR3 is TGTGCCAGCAGTTTCCGGGGGGGGAGTGGAAACACCATATATTTT. Translating it yields CASSFRGGSGNTIYF.

The chain links TRBV29-1 to TRBJ2-7, with 7 bases identical to TRBD1. There are 12 residues in the CDR3. The trim removed 4 bases at V and 4 bases at J, leaving 4 bases unmatched. The germline gives CDR1 SQVTM, CDR2 ANQGSEA. The CDR3 DNA reads TGCAGCGTTGTGAGGGGGCAATACGAGCAGTACTTC. This sequence encodes CSVVRGQYEQYF.

The chain carries TRBV30 and TRBJ2-5; 8 nucleotides match TRBD1. The end of the DNA fits TRBJ2-7 better, so the J call may be wrong. Germline CDR1 reads GTSNPN; CDR2 reads SVGIG (reference sequence). The CDR3 covers 12 residues. For the CDR3, the DNA is TGTGCCAGCCTCATACAGGGGGGCGAGCAGTACTTC. Residues: CASLIQGGEQYF.

The V gene is TRBV7-2, the J gene TRBJ2-5, with unresolved D. Trimming stripped 2 bases from V and 1 base from J, with 11 bases between. The CDR3 totals 15 residues. The V gene's germline CDR1 is SGHTA and CDR2 FQGNSA. CDR3 amino acids: CASSLFVSPQETQYF. CDR3 DNA: TGTGCCAGCAGCTTATTTGTCTCTCCCCAAGAGACCCAGTACTTC.

V gene TRBV21-1 combines with J gene TRBJ1-5; TRBD1, the D gene given by the table, was not confirmed from the DNA. TRBV21-1 represents a pseudogene. The CDR3 runs to 17 residues. In nucleotides, the CDR3 is TGTGCCAGCAGCACTTTGGGACACGTTTGTAGCAATCAGCCCCAGCATTTT. Translating it yields CASSTLGHVCSNQPQHF.

The chain recombines TRBV12-5 with TRBJ1-2, with 9 bases aligning to TRBD1. The junction had 8 bases not matched to a gene; V was cut back by 3 bases and J by 6 bases. In germline, CDR1 is LGHNT, CDR2 FRNRAP. The CDR3 totals 15 residues. In DNA, the CDR3 is TGTGCTAGTGGTTTTACCGGGACAGGGATCCATGGCTACACCTTC. Translation: CASGFTGTGIHGYTF.

This chain connects TRBV25-1 to TRBJ1-3, with 10 bases that match TRBD1. There are 15 residues in the CDR3. The germline V gene has CDR1 MGHDK and CDR2 SYGVNS. The V gene end was trimmed by 8 bases and the J gene end by 0 bases; junction bases not matched to a gene: 4. The CDR3, as DNA: TGTGCCAGCCGGGACAGGGGATTCTCTGGAAACACCATATATTTT. It encodes CASRDRGFSGNTIYF.

V gene TRBV11-3 combines with J gene TRBJ2-7; 8 positions agree with TRBD1. V lost 5 bases to trimming and J lost 6 bases; unmatched junction nucleotides: 6. This CDR3 is built from 13 residues. CDR1 SGHNT and CDR2 YENEEA come from the germline V gene. This CDR3 reads CASSRYGQGEQYF. As DNA, the CDR3 is TGTGCCAGCAGCCGATACGGACAGGGCGAGCAGTACTTC.

This clone came up once. The J gene is TRBJ2-7, the V gene TRBV27; 9 nucleotides align to TRBD1. The CDR3 runs to 15 residues. Germline V gene lookup returns CDR1 MNHEY and CDR2 SMNVEV (reference sequence). V was pared by 7 bases and J by 0 bases, with 7 bases of the junction left unmatched. The CDR3 sequence: CASTETGGSSYEQYF. The CDR3 nucleotides are TGTGCCAGCACCGAAACAGGGGGCAGCTCCTACGAGCAGTACTTC.

The rearrangement joins TRBV7-2 to TRBJ1-1, with 7 nucleotides matching TRBD1. This CDR3 is built from 13 residues. Germline CDR1 is SGHTA and CDR2 is FQGNSA. The ends lost 5 bases at V and 4 bases at J; junction bases unmatched: 4. CDR3 in amino acids: CASSRQGGTEAFF. Here the CDR3 DNA reads TGTGCCAGCAGCCGACAGGGTGGCACTGAAGCTTTCTTT.